The TCR beta chain described here comes from a study of blood T cell repertoires in COVID-19. Study background: T cells, B-cell-depleted T cells, or PBMCs supplied cDNA or gDNA.

Sequenced by immunoSEQ multiplex PCR; TCRdb stores in-frame clones only, minus some. This table has about 480,000 clones, roughly nine tenths appearing once. This clone was observed at least ten times. Sequencing was carried out using PBMCs or T cells enriched from blood (not recorded which). The clonotype comes from a woman in her fifties or sixties who had recovered from COVID-19.

For the CDR3, the DNA is TGCAGCGTTGACTCCCCTACCGGGACAGGGGTCTACGAGCAGTACTTC. It yields the protein CSVDSPTGTGVYEQYF. The rearrangement uses TRBV29-1 and TRBJ2-7; TRBD1 aligns across 10 bases. The CDR3 spans 16 residues. V shed 3 bases, J shed 3 bases, and the junction held 11 bases outside the gene matches. Germline-derived CDR1 and CDR2 are SQVTM and ANQGSEA.